What follows is one TCR beta chain and its context. TCRdb's table, derived via immunoSEQ multiplex PCR, lists solely in-frame clones and lacks some. The repertoire consists of hundreds of thousands of clones, with roughly 88% occurring once and the leading ten covering 14% to 15%. The data belong to a study of blood T cell repertoires in COVID-19. At the level of the study: From T cells, B-cell-depleted T cells, or PBMCs came the material, which was cDNA or gDNA.

Everyone who took part was roughly 18 to 89 years old, and they came from roughly 25 US areas. V gave up 3 bases and J gave up 4 bases, with 9 bases separating them. Germline-derived CDR1 and CDR2 are MDHEN and SYDVKM. CDR3 length equals 13 residues. The gene calls are TRBV28 and TRBJ1-1, with a tentative D call TRBD1 (5 bases). The sequenced material came from PBMCs or T cells enriched from blood (not recorded which). The sequence was collected from a woman aged 45-65 years with acute COVID-19. CDR3 sequence: CASSFRGATEAFF. The CDR3 DNA is TGTGCCAGCAGTTTTCGCGGGGCCACTGAAGCTTTCTTT.